One sample yielded the 15 T cell receptor beta chains listed below, sequenced in a study of blood T cell repertoires in COVID-19. Profiled with immunoSEQ multiplex PCR; TCRdb holds only in-frame clones, not every one. The sample lists 30,000 to 40,000 clones, roughly 86% occurring once. Material for sequencing was peripheral blood. The receptor set was obtained from a man older than 75 with active or convalescent COVID-19.

The chain links TRBV19 to TRBJ1-2, with TRBD1 matching over 9 bases. The CDR3 is made up of 16 amino acids. V lost 7 bases and J lost 6; bases outside the gene matches: 15. CDR1 and CDR2 from the germline V gene are LNHDA and SQIVND (reference sequence). CDR3 region: CASKVGTGLRGHGYTF. CDR3 nucleotides: TGTGCCAGTAAAGTCGGGACAGGGTTGAGGGGCCATGGCTACACCTTC.

CDR3 sequence: CAWSGSGGRGAYEQYF. The CDR3 DNA sequence: TGTGCCTGGAGTGGATCTGGGGGGAGGGGAGCCTACGAGCAGTACTTC. V gene TRBV30 combines with J gene TRBJ2-7; 7 bases are shared with TRBD2. Trimming cost V 1 base and J 2 bases; bases outside gene matches: 11. The CDR3 runs to 16 residues. Germline V gives CDR1 GTSNPN, CDR2 SVGIG (reference sequence).

This clone is termed medium-sized (0.01 to 0.1%). The chain links TRBV19 to TRBJ2-7; 8 bases line up with TRBD1. With V trimmed by 5 bases and J by 2 bases, 2 bases remained unmatched. This CDR3 has 13 residues. Germline V gene data show CDR1 as LNHDA and CDR2 as SQIVND (reference sequence). CDR3 DNA: TGTGCCAGTAGTGGCAGGGGGCCCTACGAGCAGTACTTC. Translating it yields CASSGRGPYEQYF.

The chain links TRBV6-5 to TRBJ2-3; 7 nucleotides line up with TRBD1. After removal of 8 bases from V and 4 bases from J, the junction contained 6 bases not matched to a gene. Germline V gene lookup returns CDR1 MNHEY and CDR2 SVGAGI. The CDR3 is 13 amino acids. CDR3 protein: CASARQGPDTQYF. The CDR3 coding sequence is TGTGCCAGCGCAAGACAGGGCCCAGATACGCAGTATTTT.

This clone was observed once. The chain links TRBV11-2 to TRBJ2-1; 10 bases line up with TRBD2. V trimming: 6 bases; J trimming: 4 bases; junction bases outside the gene matches: 9. The CDR3 has 16 amino acids. Germline loops: CDR1 SGHAT, CDR2 FQNNGV. The DNA for the CDR3 is TGTGCCAGCAGACCCGCCGGGACTAGCGTATACAATGAGCAGTTCTTC. Translating it yields CASRPAGTSVYNEQFF.

The rearrangement links TRBV15 to TRBJ2-7; 8 bases are shared with TRBD2. With V trimmed by 7 bases and J by 1 base, 9 bases remained unmatched. The CDR3 has 15 amino acids. Germline assignment: CDR1 LNHNV and CDR2 YYDKDF (reference sequence). The CDR3 region is CATKFGTSLSYEQYF. CDR3 bases: TGTGCCACCAAGTTTGGGACTAGTTTATCCTACGAGCAGTACTTC.

CDR3 DNA sequence: TGCGCCAGCAGCTTGTCCCAGATGGAGGGAAAGTTCTTC. Amino acid sequence: CASSLSQMEGKFF. J is TRBJ2-1 and V is TRBV5-1; possibly TRBD2 for D (6 bases). V was cut by 1 base and J by 14 bases, with 16 bases left in between. The V gene's germline CDR1 is SGHRS and CDR2 YFSETQ. The CDR3 covers 13 residues.

The chain employs TRBV18 and TRBJ1-1, with 9 bases fitting TRBD1. Germline values: CDR1 KGHSH, CDR2 LQKENI. The ends lost 6 bases at V and 6 bases at J; junction bases unmatched: 8. The CDR3 covers 14 residues. The CDR3 spells CASSPGQGSSEAFF. The CDR3 DNA reads as TGTGCCAGCTCCCCGGGACAGGGAAGCTCTGAAGCTTTCTTT.

This clone was found once. V and J are TRBV19 and TRBJ2-2, with a weak D call TRBD2 (6 bases). Trimming took 5 bases from V and 1 from J, leaving 14 bases between them. Germline V gene sequence: CDR1 LNHDA, CDR2 SQIVND (reference sequence). The CDR3 contains 16 residues. CDR3 nucleotides: TGTGCCAGTAGTTCTCCGGGACTTCAGAACACCGGGGAGCTGTTTTTT. Its translation is CASSSPGLQNTGELFF.

The chain links TRBV6-2 or TRBV6-3 to TRBJ2-5; tentative D call: TRBD2 (7 bases). Germline V lookup: CDR1 MNHEY, CDR2 SVGEGT. There are 15 residues in the CDR3. Trimming cost V 2 bases and J 5 bases, with 15 bases left between them. The CDR3 here is CASSYRTAGHETQYF. Here the CDR3 DNA reads TGTGCCAGCAGTTACCGAACAGCGGGACACGAGACCCAGTACTTC.

The V call is TRBV11-3, the J call TRBJ2-3; 12 nucleotides line up with TRBD2. Trimming removed 2 bases from V and 2 bases from J; junction bases left unmatched: 8. This CDR3 region has 18 residues. Germline V gene sequence: CDR1 SGHNT, CDR2 YENEEA. CDR3 amino acids: CASSLFWLAGGPTDTQYF. The CDR3 coding sequence is TGTGCCAGCAGCTTATTTTGGCTAGCGGGAGGGCCCACAGATACGCAGTATTTT.

The CDR3 reads CASRRDRGDNQPQHF. CDR3 nucleotide sequence: TGTGCCAGCAGGCGGGACAGGGGGGACAATCAGCCCCAGCATTTT. V usage is TRBV2 and J usage is TRBJ1-5, with 11 nucleotides matching TRBD1. The junction had 4 bases not matched to a gene; V was cut back by 6 bases and J by 3 bases. Germline V CDR1 and CDR2: SNHLY, FYNNEI. The CDR3 is 15 residues long.

The chain links TRBV7-3 to TRBJ2-5, with TRBD2 matching over 16 bases. The CDR3 loop spans 16 amino acids. V was pared by 4 bases and J by 5 bases, with 4 bases of the junction left unmatched. Germline loops: CDR1 SGHTA, CDR2 FQGTGA. The CDR3 protein is CASSSGLAGGSETQYF. The CDR3 bases are TGTGCCAGCAGCTCGGGACTAGCGGGAGGGTCGGAGACCCAGTACTTC.

The chain joins TRBV29-1 to TRBJ2-7, with a weak D call TRBD1 (6 bases). The CDR3 runs 12 residues. CDR1 is SQVTM and CDR2 is ANQGSEA in the germline V gene. V lost 4 bases and J 3 bases, leaving 10 bases between the germline ends. CDR3 nucleotides: TGCAGCGTTGGGCCACAGGGCTACGAGCAGTACTTC. This sequence encodes CSVGPQGYEQYF.

The chain has TRBV7-9 and TRBJ1-6; 7 nucleotides line up with TRBD1. From germline, CDR1 is SEHNR and CDR2 FQNEAQ (reference sequence). Trimming took 3 bases from V and 5 from J; bases not matched to a gene: 1. CDR3 size: 14 residues. The CDR3 protein is CASSFGTDNSPLHF. The CDR3 coding sequence is TGTGCCAGCAGCTTTGGGACAGATAATTCACCCCTCCACTTT.